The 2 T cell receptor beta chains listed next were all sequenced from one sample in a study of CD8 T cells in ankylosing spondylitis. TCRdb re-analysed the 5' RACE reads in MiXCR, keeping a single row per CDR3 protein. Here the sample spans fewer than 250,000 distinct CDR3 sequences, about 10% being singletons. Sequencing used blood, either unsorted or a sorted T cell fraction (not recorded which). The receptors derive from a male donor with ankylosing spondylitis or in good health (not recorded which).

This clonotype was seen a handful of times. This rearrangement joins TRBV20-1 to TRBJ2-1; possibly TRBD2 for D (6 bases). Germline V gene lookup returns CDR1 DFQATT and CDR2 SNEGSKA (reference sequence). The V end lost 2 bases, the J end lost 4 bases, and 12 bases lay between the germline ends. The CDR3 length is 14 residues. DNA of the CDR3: TGCAGTGCTAGAAAGGGTAGCGGTTACAATGAGCAGTTCTTC. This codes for CSARKGSGYNEQFF.

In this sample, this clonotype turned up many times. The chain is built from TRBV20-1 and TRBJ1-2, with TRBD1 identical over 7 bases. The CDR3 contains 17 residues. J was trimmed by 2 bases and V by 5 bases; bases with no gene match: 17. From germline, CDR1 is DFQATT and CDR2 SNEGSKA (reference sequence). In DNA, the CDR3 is TGCAGTGCTGAGCCTTCCTCCGACAGGGTAGAGAACTATGGCTACACCTTC. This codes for CSAEPSSDRVENYGYTF.